Below, one T cell receptor beta chain is given with its context. With 60 Vbeta and 13 Jbeta primers, the PCR was carried out. Sequencing was performed with immunoSEQ multiplex PCR; in TCRdb, only in-frame clones are kept and a portion is missing. The data contain over 150,000 clones, approximately 84% of them seen just once; the ten biggest clones take up over 3%. CDR1 and CDR2 from the germline V gene are LGHNA and YNFKEQ. V lost 1 base, J lost 4 bases, and 7 bases stayed unmatched. The CDR3 spans 16 residues. The sample is drawn from a study of cytomegalovirus exposure and HLA in healthy donors. The genes are TRBV4-2 and TRBJ2-5; TRBD2 agrees at 9 bases. This clonotype was sampled from a woman aged 45-65 years in good health and CMV-seropositive. The sequencing input was PBMCs. The CDR3, as DNA: TGTGCCAGCAGCCAAGCGTTGGCTAGCGGGACAGAGACCCAGTACTTC. It specifies CASSQALASGTETQYF.